The 11 T cell receptor beta chains in this list originate from one sample, sequenced in a study of blood T cell repertoires in COVID-19. Sequenced by immunoSEQ multiplex PCR; TCRdb stores in-frame clones only, minus some. The table records around 50,000 clones, more than 75% of them present only once. The sequencing sample was made of peripheral blood. These receptors came from a middle-aged man with active COVID-19.

V usage is TRBV3-1 (or the pseudogene TRBV3-2) and J usage is TRBJ2-5, with D perhaps matching TRBD2 (6 bases). In germline, CDR1 is LGHDT, CDR2 YNNKEL (reference sequence). The CDR3 is 16 residues long. V gave up 4 bases and J gave up 2 bases, with 17 bases separating them. CDR3 sequence: CASSPSPLAPQETQYF. The CDR3 coding sequence is TGTGCCAGCAGCCCGTCCCCACTAGCACCTCAAGAGACCCAGTACTTC.

The genes are TRBV19 and TRBJ2-4; 9 positions match TRBD1. The J segment lost 12 bases and the V segment lost 5 bases, leaving 14 bases of the junction unmatched. The CDR3 covers 15 residues. CDR1 and CDR2 from the germline V gene are LNHDA and SQIVND (reference sequence). In DNA, the CDR3 is TGTGCCAGTAGTCGGGACAGGGTTAGTAACTTTACTCAGTACTTC. Encoded protein: CASSRDRVSNFTQYF.

J is TRBJ2-1 and V is TRBV4-2, with 10 bases aligning to TRBD2. The ends lost 3 bases at V and 4 bases at J; junction bases unmatched: 3. This CDR3 spans 15 amino acids. CDR1 is LGHNA, CDR2 YNFKEQ, per germline. The CDR3 nucleotides are TGTGCCAGCAGCCAGCTAGCGGGAGCTTACAATGAGCAGTTCTTC. It codes for CASSQLAGAYNEQFF.

The chain joins TRBV5-4 to TRBJ2-3; D perhaps matches TRBD2 (6 bases). The CDR3 has 15 residues. With 0 bases removed from V and 3 bases from J, the gap between germline ends came to 11 bases. Germline V CDR1 and CDR2: SGHNT, YYREEE (reference sequence). Written as DNA, the CDR3 is TGTGCCAGCAGCTTGGCGTTGCGGGGTACAGATACGCAGTATTTT. This translates into CASSLALRGTDTQYF.

The chain employs TRBV2 and TRBJ2-5; D not certain. V shed 0 bases and J shed 2 bases, with 10 bases lying between them. This CDR3 contains 15 residues. Germline CDR1 reads SNHLY; CDR2 reads FYNNEI. The CDR3 spells CASSEALGGQETQYF. The CDR3 region has the DNA TGTGCCAGCAGTGAAGCGCTTGGCGGTCAAGAGACCCAGTACTTC.

This chain joins TRBV27 and TRBJ2-1; 7 bases are shared with TRBD2. The V gene end was trimmed by 5 bases and the J gene end by 0 bases; junction bases not matched to a gene: 7. The CDR3 length is 16 residues. CDR1 is MNHEY, CDR2 SMNVEV, per germline (reference sequence). The chain's CDR3 is CASSAWTSFSYNEQFF. The CDR3 DNA is TGTGCCAGCAGTGCCTGGACTAGTTTCTCCTACAATGAGCAGTTCTTC.

The chain has TRBV28 and TRBJ2-7, with 9 bases lining up with TRBD2. The CDR3 is 16 amino acids. Germline-derived CDR1 and CDR2 are MDHEN and SYDVKM. J gave up 0 bases and V 6 bases, and 9 bases lay outside the gene matches. Here the CDR3 reads CASRRRTSASSYEQYF. Written as DNA, the CDR3 is TGTGCCAGCAGACGTCGGACTAGCGCGAGCTCCTACGAGCAGTACTTC. The full variable domain, in which reference TRBV28 and TRBJ2-7 provide the parts outside the CDR3, is DVKVTQSSRYLVKRTGEKVFLECVQDMDHENMFWYRQDPGLGLRLIYFSYDVKMKEKGDIPEGYSVSREKKERFSLILESASTNQTSMYLCASRRRTSASSYEQYFGPGTRLTVT.

CDR3 nucleotide sequence: TGTGCCAGCTCCGTGCCAGATGGAAACACCATATATTTT. It encodes CASSVPDGNTIYF. J is TRBJ1-3 and V is TRBV18; D unclear. Per germline, CDR1 KGHSH and CDR2 LQKENI. V lost 6 bases and J 3 bases, leaving 9 bases between the germline ends. This CDR3 region has 13 residues. Together with reference TRBV18 and TRBJ1-3, the CDR3 gives the full variable domain: NAGVMQNPRHLVRRRGQEARLRCSPMKGHSHVYWYRQLPEEGLKFMVYLQKENIIDESGMPKERFSAEFPKEGPSILRIQQVVRGDSAAYFCASSVPDGNTIYFGEGSWLTVV.

This sequence joins TRBV5-1 and TRBJ2-3; D is uncertain. Germline CDR1 is SGHRS and CDR2 is YFSETQ. The germline V and J ends were trimmed by 0 bases and 1 base, with 15 bases remaining between them. CDR3 length: 17 amino acids. CDR3 amino acids: CASSLAESVGGTDTQYF. As DNA, the CDR3 is TGCGCCAGCAGCTTGGCCGAATCGGTAGGAGGCACAGATACGCAGTATTTT.

The chain is built from TRBV2 and TRBJ2-2, with 7 bases identical to TRBD1. This CDR3 region has 17 residues. J gave up 1 base and V 0 bases, and 5 bases lay outside the gene matches. Germline lookup yields CDR1 SNHLY and CDR2 FYNNEI. CDR3 amino acids: CASSEAGTALNTGELFF. CDR3 nucleotide sequence: TGTGCCAGCAGTGAAGCCGGGACAGCCTTGAACACCGGGGAGCTGTTTTTT.

The J gene is TRBJ1-1, the V gene TRBV6-2 or TRBV6-3; 7 nucleotides align to TRBD1. Looked up from germline, CDR1 is MNHEY and CDR2 is SVGEGT. Trimming cost V 5 bases and J 5 bases; bases outside gene matches: 14. The CDR3 spans 16 residues. CDR3 loop: CASSRPGRGVGTEAFF. The CDR3 DNA sequence: TGTGCCAGCAGTCGCCCCGGCAGGGGGGTAGGGACTGAAGCTTTCTTT.